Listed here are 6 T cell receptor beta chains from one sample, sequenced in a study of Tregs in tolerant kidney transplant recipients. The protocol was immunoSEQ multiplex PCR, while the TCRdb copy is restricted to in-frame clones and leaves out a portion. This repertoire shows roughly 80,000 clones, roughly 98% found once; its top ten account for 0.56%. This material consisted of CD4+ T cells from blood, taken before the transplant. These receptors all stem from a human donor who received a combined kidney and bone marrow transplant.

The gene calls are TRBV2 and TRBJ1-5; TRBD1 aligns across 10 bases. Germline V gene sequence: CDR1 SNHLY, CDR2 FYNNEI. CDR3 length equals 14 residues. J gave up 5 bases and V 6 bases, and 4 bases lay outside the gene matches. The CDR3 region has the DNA TGTGCCAGCAGCGGGACAGGGGAGCATCAGCCCCAGCATTTT. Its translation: CASSGTGEHQPQHF. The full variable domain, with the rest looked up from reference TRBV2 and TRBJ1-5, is EPEVTQTPSHQVTQMGQEVILRCVPISNHLYFYWYRQILGQKVEFLVSFYNNEISEKSEIFDDQFSVERPDGSNFTLKIRSTKLEDSAMYFCASSGTGEHQPQHFGDGTRLSIL.

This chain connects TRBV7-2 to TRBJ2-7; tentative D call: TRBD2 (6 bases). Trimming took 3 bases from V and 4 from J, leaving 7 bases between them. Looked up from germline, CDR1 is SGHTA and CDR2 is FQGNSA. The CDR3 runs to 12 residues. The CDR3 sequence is CASSFRGYEQYF. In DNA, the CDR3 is TGTGCCAGCAGCTTTCGGGGGTACGAGCAGTACTTC.

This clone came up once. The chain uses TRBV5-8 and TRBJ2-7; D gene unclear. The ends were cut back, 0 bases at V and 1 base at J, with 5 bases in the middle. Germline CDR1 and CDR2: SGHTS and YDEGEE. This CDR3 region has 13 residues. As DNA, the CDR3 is TGTGCCAGCAGCTTGGGGCAGTCCTACGAGCAGTACTTC. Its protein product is CASSLGQSYEQYF.

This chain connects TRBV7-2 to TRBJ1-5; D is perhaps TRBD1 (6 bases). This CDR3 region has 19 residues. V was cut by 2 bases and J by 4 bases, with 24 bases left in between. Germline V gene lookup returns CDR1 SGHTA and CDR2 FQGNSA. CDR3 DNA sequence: TGTGCCAGCAGCTTATGGGGACGACACACAGGGATGGGGAATCAGCCCCAGCATTTT. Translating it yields CASSLWGRHTGMGNQPQHF.

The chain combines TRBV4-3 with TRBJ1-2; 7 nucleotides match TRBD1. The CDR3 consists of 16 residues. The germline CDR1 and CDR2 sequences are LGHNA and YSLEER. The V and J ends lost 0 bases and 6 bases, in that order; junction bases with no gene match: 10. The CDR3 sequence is CASSQDLGDRADGYTF. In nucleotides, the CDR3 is TGCGCCAGCAGCCAAGATCTGGGAGACAGGGCGGATGGCTACACCTTC.

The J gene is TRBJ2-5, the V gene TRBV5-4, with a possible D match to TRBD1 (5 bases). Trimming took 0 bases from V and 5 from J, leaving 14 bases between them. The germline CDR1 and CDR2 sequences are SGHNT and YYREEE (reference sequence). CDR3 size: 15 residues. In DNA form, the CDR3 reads TGTGCCAGCAGCTTGGCCGGCAGGGCTGGGGAGACCCAGTACTTC. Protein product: CASSLAGRAGETQYF. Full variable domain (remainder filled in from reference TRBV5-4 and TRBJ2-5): ETGVTQSPTHLIKTRGQQVTLRCSSQSGHNTVSWYQQALGQGPQFIFQYYREEENGRGNFPPRFSGLQFPNYSSELNVNALELDDSALYLCASSLAGRAGETQYFGPGTRLLVL.